These T cell receptor beta chains were read from a single sample in a study of cytomegalovirus exposure and HLA in healthy donors. TCRdb keeps only in-frame clones here, not all; method: immunoSEQ multiplex PCR. The sample has 65,000 to 90,000 clones; around three quarters are singletons. What was sequenced was PBMCs. The origin of the receptors is a man aged 25-45 years in good health and CMV-seronegative. The CDR3 runs from the conserved cysteine through the conserved F or W. Fields, in order: clone size, V gene, J gene, CDR3 length, D gene, CDR3 protein, CDR3 DNA. A D gene is named only where the DNA matches it firmly. The listing skips clone size in some rows; elsewhere it reads once, few, many or a size class.

>.|TRBV5-1|TRBJ2-3|17|.
CASRHIESAEGTDTQYF
TGCGCCAGCAGGCATATTGAGAGTGCGGAGGGGACAGATACGCAGTATTTT
>.|TRBV28|TRBJ1-5|14|.
CASNPGTQYQPQHF
TGTGCCAGCAATCCCGGGACACAGTATCAGCCCCAGCATTTT
>.|TRBV2|TRBJ2-7|12|.
CASSPSSYEQYF
TGTGCCAGCAGCCCCAGCTCCTACGAGCAGTACTTC
>once|TRBV29-1|TRBJ2-7|15|TRBD2
CSCRGSAGGTYEQYF
TGCAGCTGCCGGGGCTCGGCGGGGGGGACCTACGAGCAGTACTTC
>.|TRBV7-2|TRBJ2-1|13|.
CASSLDRALEQFF
TGTGCCAGCAGCTTAGATCGCGCCCTTGAGCAGTTCTTC
>.|TRBV18|TRBJ1-1|16|TRBD1
CASSRFPGQENTEAFF
TGTGCCAGCTCACGCTTTCCGGGACAGGAGAACACTGAAGCTTTCTTT
>.|TRBV5-1|TRBJ2-7|16|TRBD2
CASSSGTSGGPYEQYF
TGCGCCAGCAGCTCGGGGACTAGCGGGGGGCCTTACGAGCAGTACTTC
>once|TRBV10-3|TRBJ2-7|21|TRBD2
CAISDEGTTGTSGRASYEQYF
TGTGCCATCAGTGACGAAGGAACGACCGGGACTAGCGGGAGGGCGTCCTACGAGCAGTACTTC
>.|TRBV4-2|TRBJ2-7|15|.
CASSQEPSRNNEQYF
TGTGCCAGCAGCCAAGAGCCTAGCAGGAACAACGAGCAGTACTTC
>.|TRBV19|TRBJ2-3|15|TRBD2
CASRARASGADTQYF
TGTGCCAGTAGGGCGAGGGCTAGCGGGGCAGATACGCAGTATTTT
>.|TRBV28|TRBJ2-1|13|.
CASRPTGRNEQFF
TGTGCCAGCAGGCCCACCGGGAGAAATGAGCAGTTCTTC
>.|TRBV6-5|TRBJ1-3|16|TRBD1
CASSSSGTGVGNTIYF
TGTGCCAGCAGTTCATCCGGGACAGGGGTTGGAAACACCATATATTTT
>.|TRBV13|TRBJ1-5|13|.
CASSRQGYQPQHF
TGTGCCAGCAGCCGCCAGGGGTATCAGCCCCAGCATTTT
>.|TRBV19|TRBJ2-7|12|TRBD1
CASSITGGEQYF
TGTGCCAGTAGTATCACAGGGGGCGAGCAGTACTTC
>once|TRBV6-5|TRBJ1-1|12|.
CASRQADTEAFF
TGTGCCAGCAGACAGGCGGACACTGAAGCTTTCTTT
>.|TRBV7-8|TRBJ2-7|13|.
CASSLLGVYEQYF
TGTGCCAGCAGCCTACTCGGGGTCTACGAGCAGTACTTC
>.|TRBV18|TRBJ2-7|19|TRBD2
CASSPHHELKAGGAYEQYF
TGTGCCAGCTCACCACACCACGAACTCAAGGCGGGGGGTGCCTACGAGCAGTACTTC
>.|TRBV25-1|TRBJ2-7|12|.
CASRPPQGGQYF
TGTGCCAGCCGACCCCCACAGGGTGGGCAGTACTTC
>.|TRBV18|TRBJ2-2|17|TRBD2
CASSPLGLARVSGELFF
TGTGCCAGCTCACCCCTGGGACTAGCGAGGGTCTCCGGGGAGCTGTTTTTT
>.|TRBV5-4|TRBJ2-7|13|.
CASSLQGGYEQYF
TGTGCCAGCAGCCTACAGGGAGGGTACGAGCAGTACTTC
>once|TRBV29-1|TRBJ1-6|15|.
CSVQTTSSYNSPLHF
TGCAGCGTTCAAACGACTAGCTCCTATAATTCACCCCTCCACTTT
>.|TRBV5-1|TRBJ2-3|17|TRBD2
CASSSGLAAPRGDTQYF
TGCGCCAGCAGCTCGGGACTAGCGGCCCCCCGGGGAGATACGCAGTATTTT
>.|TRBV18|TRBJ1-4|14|.
CASSPRGSDEKLFF
TGTGCCAGCTCACCAAGGGGGTCGGATGAAAAACTGTTTTTT
>many|TRBV4-3|TRBJ1-4|15|.
CASRGSLNPNEKLFF
TGCGCCAGCAGGGGCAGCCTTAACCCGAATGAAAAACTGTTTTTT
>.|TRBV28|TRBJ2-6|15|.
CASSESGTGANVLTF
TGTGCCAGCAGTGAGTCAGGGACAGGGGCCAACGTCCTGACTTTC
>.|TRBV9|TRBJ2-1|16|.
CASSGPVQGFYNEQFF
TGTGCCAGCAGCGGTCCGGTACAGGGTTTCTACAATGAGCAGTTCTTC
>once|TRBV9|TRBJ1-1|14|TRBD1
CASSEGQGTTEAFF
TGTGCCAGCAGCGAGGGACAGGGTACCACTGAAGCTTTCTTT
>.|TRBV19|TRBJ1-6|17|.
CASSIYSPRGRDSPLHF
TGTGCCAGTAGTATATACTCACCCAGGGGAAGGGATTCACCCCTCCACTTT
>.|TRBV9|TRBJ2-2|14|TRBD2
CASSKRGGTGELFF
TGTGCCAGCAGTAAACGGGGGGGTACCGGGGAGCTGTTTTTT
>few|TRBV6-6|TRBJ2-7|13|.
CASSYGLVYEQYF
TGTGCCAGCAGTTACGGGCTCGTCTACGAGCAGTACTTC
>.|TRBV4-2|TRBJ2-3|15|.
CASSQERRGTDTQYF
TGTGCCAGCAGCCAAGAGCGGCGGGGCACAGATACGCAGTATTTT
>.|TRBV7-2|TRBJ1-5|15|TRBD1
CASSLGQGGLRPQHF
TGTGCCAGCAGCTTAGGACAGGGCGGGTTGCGGCCCCAGCATTTT
>.|TRBV6-1|TRBJ2-7|14|TRBD1
CASSERTGAYEQYF
TGTGCCAGCAGTGAGAGGACAGGAGCCTACGAGCAGTACTTC
>few|TRBV6-5|TRBJ2-7|13|.
CASSYSQVYEQYF
TGTGCCAGCAGTTACTCTCAGGTATACGAGCAGTACTTC
>.|TRBV4-3|TRBJ1-6|15|TRBD1
CASSQHRGQNSPLHF
TGCGCCAGCAGCCAGCACAGGGGGCAGAATTCACCCCTCCACTTT
>.|TRBV7-2|TRBJ2-7|16|TRBD1
CASSYGTGTGSYEQYF
TGTGCCAGCAGCTATGGTACCGGGACAGGGTCCTACGAGCAGTACTTC
>.|TRBV19|TRBJ1-2|14|.
CASSSGPGGNGYTF
TGTGCCAGTAGTTCGGGCCCGGGAGGGAATGGCTACACCTTC
>once|TRBV6-5|TRBJ1-3|13|.
CASSGRTGNTIYF
TGTGCCAGCTCCGGTAGAACTGGAAACACCATATATTTT
>.|TRBV27|TRBJ2-7|13|.
CASSPGAGYEQYF
TGTGCCAGCAGCCCAGGCGCGGGCTACGAGCAGTACTTC
>.|TRBV7-2|TRBJ1-6|16|.
CASSLVTGSYNSPLHF
TGTGCCAGCAGCTTAGTGACGGGGTCCTATAATTCACCCCTCCACTTT
>.|TRBV29-1|TRBJ1-1|12|.
CSVSATGPEAFF
TGCAGCGTGTCGGCCACAGGGCCGGAAGCTTTCTTT